These 27 T cell receptor beta chains were sequenced from one sample in a study of T cell repertoires in cytomegalovirus infection. TCRdb reprocessed the reads via MiXCR and lists one record per CDR3 protein. The sample has some 450,000 distinct CDR3 sequences, 31% seen once. Specimen: PBMCs. These receptors were collected from a human donor in good health (CMV status not recorded). Some clones in this sample may be carry-over from other donors' samples.

Turning to this clonotype: One junction end does not reproduce the germline sequence, and a read error may be involved. This chain links TRBV7-9 with TRBJ1-1; TRBD1 aligns across 8 bases. From germline, CDR1 is SEHNR and CDR2 FQNEAQ (reference sequence). This CDR3 contains 15 residues. DNA of the CDR3: TGTGCCTGCAGCTTCCCCAGGGGGCGGGACACTGAAGCTTTCTTT. It yields the protein CACSFPRGRDTEAFF.

The chain couples TRBV18 to TRBJ1-5; D remains ambiguous. Trimming cost V 2 bases and J 7 bases, with 12 bases left between them. The CDR3 is made up of 14 amino acids. The germline V gene has CDR1 KGHSH and CDR2 LQKENI. The CDR3 DNA reads as TGTGCCAGCTCACCAAACTGGGGTGAACAGCCCCAGCATTTT. As protein: CASSPNWGEQPQHF.

This clonotype was seen ten or more times. J is TRBJ1-6 and V is TRBV5-5; 7 bases agree with TRBD1. This CDR3 comprises 16 residues. Germline V gene lookup returns CDR1 SGHKS and CDR2 YYEKEE (reference sequence). Trimming at V came to 3 bases and at J to 0 bases, leaving 3 bases not matched to a gene. CDR3 bases: TGTGCCAGCAGCTATTACAGGGGCTCCTATAATTCACCCCTCCACTTT. Amino acid sequence: CASSYYRGSYNSPLHF.

There are many counts of this clonotype. The chain uses TRBV7-2 and TRBJ2-1; D is undetermined. This CDR3 is built from 12 residues. The germline gives CDR1 SGHTA, CDR2 FQGNSA. V was trimmed by 1 base and J by 7 bases, leaving 5 bases between them. CDR3 nucleotide sequence: TGTGCCAGCAGCTTAGTACTTAATGAGCAGTTCTTC. Encoded protein: CASSLVLNEQFF.

The V call is TRBV4-3, the J call TRBJ1-6, with D tentatively TRBD1 (6 bases). Looked up from germline, CDR1 is LGHNA and CDR2 is YSLEER. The CDR3 runs 17 residues. With 2 bases removed from V and 9 bases from J, the gap between germline ends came to 20 bases. The CDR3 loop is CASSQHRPRQGISPLHF. The CDR3 DNA follows: TGCGCCAGCAGCCAACACAGGCCGCGTCAGGGGATTTCACCCCTCCACTTT.

V gene TRBV30 combines with J gene TRBJ2-7, with 7 bases aligning to TRBD1. Per the germline V gene, CDR1 is GTSNPN and CDR2 is SVGIG (reference sequence). CDR3 length: 11 amino acids. With 5 bases clipped from V and 3 bases from J, the junction kept 1 base outside the gene matches. The CDR3 loop reads CAWRQGYEQYF. The CDR3 DNA reads as TGTGCCTGGCGACAGGGCTACGAGCAGTACTTC. Full variable domain (remainder filled in from reference TRBV30 and TRBJ2-7): SQTIHQWPATLVQPVGSPLSLECTVEGTSNPNLYWYRQAAGRGLQLLFYSVGIGQISSEVPQNLSASRPQDRQFILSSKKLLLSDSGFYLCAWRQGYEQYFGPGTRLTVT.

This clonotype showed up just a few times. The chain links TRBV6-6 to TRBJ1-4; D not resolved. The CDR3 has 13 residues. The V and J ends lost 5 bases and 5 bases respectively, with 9 bases between them. CDR1 is MNHNY and CDR2 is SVGAGI in the germline V gene (reference sequence). The CDR3 loop is CASSALNNEKLFF. In DNA form, the CDR3 reads TGTGCCAGCAGTGCGCTAAACAATGAAAAACTGTTTTTT.

The CDR3 DNA reads TGTGCCAGCAGTTTTACGGGGTTGGACACTGAAGCTTTCTTT. The encoded protein is CASSFTGLDTEAFF. This rearrangement joins TRBV12-3 or TRBV12-4 to TRBJ1-1; D ambiguous. The CDR3 totals 14 residues. V lost 3 bases and J lost 3, with 11 bases in between.

This clonotype appeared a few times. This chain joins TRBV7-9 and TRBJ1-2; 9 bases map to TRBD1. The germline gives CDR1 SEHNR, CDR2 FQNEAQ (reference sequence). This CDR3 comprises 15 residues. J gave up 12 bases and V 5 bases, and 16 bases lay outside the gene matches. As DNA, the CDR3 is TGTGCCAGCAGCGACCTAAGTGACAGGGGGGCTGGTGACACCTTC. Translated: CASSDLSDRGAGDTF.

As regards this clonotype: Relative to the germline gene, one junction end is altered; a read error may explain this. V is TRBV4-1 and J is TRBJ2-7; D is perhaps TRBD2 (6 bases). Germline V gene data show CDR1 as MGHRA and CDR2 as YSYEKL. The CDR3 has 15 residues. The CDR3 reads CTSSPTGLPMGEQSF. In nucleotides, the CDR3 is TGCACCAGCAGCCCGACGGGACTGCCTATGGGCGAGCAGTCCTTC.

On this clonotype: At one end, the junction sequence differs from germline, possibly due to a read error. The chain has TRBV20-1 and TRBJ2-1; the match to TRBD2 covers 13 bases. The CDR3 consists of 15 residues. Germline V gene data show CDR1 as DFQATT and CDR2 as SNEGSKA (reference sequence). The CDR3 DNA is TGCAGTGCCCATCTACTAGCGGGGGGGTACACTGAGCAGTTCTTC. Translated, it gives CSAHLLAGGYTEQFF.

About this clonotype itself: Because the CDR3 is missing its conserved closing phenylalanine or tryptophan, this is likely a read error. The rearrangement uses TRBV7-2 and TRBJ2-7; no reliable D call. The CDR3 length is 15 residues. The germline V and J ends were trimmed by 8 bases and 0 bases, with 17 bases remaining between them. CDR1 is SGHTA and CDR2 is FQGNSA in the germline V gene. The CDR3 spells CASRPSAASSYEQYL. CDR3 bases: TGTGCCAGCCGCCCCAGCGCGGCGAGCTCCTACGAGCAGTACTTA.

This sequence joins TRBV2 and TRBJ2-6; 8 positions agree with TRBD2. The CDR3 is made up of 16 amino acids. V lost 2 bases, J lost 1 base, and 1 base stayed unmatched. Germline CDR1 and CDR2: SNHLY and FYNNEI. CDR3 region: CASSESGGSGANVLTF. CDR3 sequence (DNA): TGTGCCAGCAGTGAATCGGGGGGGTCTGGGGCCAACGTCCTGACTTTC.

V is TRBV7-9 and J is TRBJ2-5, with 7 bases fitting TRBD2. The CDR3 sequence is 14 residues long. Germline V CDR1 and CDR2: SEHNR, FQNEAQ (reference sequence). Unmatched junction bases numbered 3, after V lost 3 bases and J lost 2 bases. The CDR3 protein is CASSLPGLQETQYF. DNA for the CDR3: TGTGCCAGCAGCTTGCCGGGACTACAAGAGACCCAGTACTTC. Combining the CDR3 with reference TRBV7-9 and TRBJ2-5 gives the whole variable domain DTGVSQNPRHKITKRGQNVTFRCDPISEHNRLYWYRQTLGQGPEFLTYFQNEAQLEKSRLLSDRFSAERPKGSFSTLEIQRTEQGDSAMYLCASSLPGLQETQYFGPGTRLLVL.

The chain recombines TRBV7-2 with TRBJ2-2, with TRBD2 as a possible D gene (5 bases). Germline V gene lookup returns CDR1 SGHTA and CDR2 FQGNSA. The CDR3 sequence is 16 residues long. V was clipped by 5 bases and J by 7 bases, with 20 bases between them. CDR3 residues: CASSRLLRGSIGELFF. The CDR3, as DNA: TGTGCCAGCAGCCGGCTTCTCCGGGGTTCCATCGGGGAGCTGTTTTTT. Together with reference TRBV7-2 and TRBJ2-2, the CDR3 gives the full variable domain: GAGVSQSPSNKVTEKGKDVELRCDPISGHTALYWYRQSLGQGLEFLIYFQGNSAPDKSGLPSDRFSAERTGGSVSTLTIQRTQQEDSAVYLCASSRLLRGSIGELFFGEGSRLTVL.

For this clonotype: Possible read error: a much larger clone is one base away. The rearrangement links TRBV6-6 to TRBJ2-3; maybe TRBD2 (5 bases). This CDR3 comprises 13 residues. The germline V gene encodes CDR1 MNHNY and CDR2 SVGAGI (reference sequence). The CDR3: CASSFGSTETQYF. CDR3 sequence (DNA): TGTGCCAGCAGTTTTGGGAGTACAGAGACGCAGTATTTT.

The genes are TRBV28 and TRBJ2-7, with D possibly called TRBD1 or TRBD2 (5 bases each). Trimming stripped 3 bases from V and 0 bases from J, with 12 bases between. This CDR3 spans 15 amino acids. The germline CDR1 and CDR2 sequences are MDHEN and SYDVKM. CDR3 DNA sequence: TGTGCCAGCAGTTTGTGGGGGTCGGGCTCCTACGAGCAGTACTTC. It encodes CASSLWGSGSYEQYF.

The V gene is TRBV9, the J gene TRBJ1-1; possibly TRBD1 for D (6 bases). This CDR3 is built from 15 residues. V was shortened by 3 bases and J by 0 bases, with 12 bases between the two germline ends. Germline CDR1 reads SGDLS; CDR2 reads YYNGEE. The CDR3 nucleotides are TGTGCCAGCAGCGCCGGGGGGCCCATGAACACTGAAGCTTTCTTT. Amino acid sequence: CASSAGGPMNTEAFF.

This clonotype was found a few times. The chain recombines TRBV27 with TRBJ1-6; D is uncertain. The CDR3 is made up of 14 amino acids. The V gene's germline CDR1 is MNHEY and CDR2 SMNVEV (reference sequence). The V end lost 3 bases, the J end lost 7 bases, and 10 bases lay between the germline ends. As DNA, the CDR3 is TGTGCCAGCAGTTTGAAGAATCAGAATTCACCCCTCCACTTT. Amino acid sequence: CASSLKNQNSPLHF.

This clonotype was seen a handful of times. V gene TRBV2 combines with J gene TRBJ1-1; 8 positions match TRBD1. This CDR3 has 14 amino acids. Germline V gene sequence: CDR1 SNHLY, CDR2 FYNNEI. With 6 bases clipped from V and 2 bases from J, the junction kept 5 bases outside the gene matches. The CDR3, as DNA: TGTGCCAGCAGGACCGACAGGGGAAACACTGAAGCTTTCTTT. Its translation is CASRTDRGNTEAFF.

The J gene is TRBJ1-5, the V gene TRBV19, with 7 bases aligning to TRBD1. The CDR3 sequence is 16 residues long. Germline assignment: CDR1 LNHDA and CDR2 SQIVND (reference sequence). V dropped 4 bases and J dropped 1; count of bases not matched to a gene: 7. The CDR3: CASSTQSRGSNQPQHF. CDR3 in DNA: TGTGCCAGTAGTACCCAATCCAGGGGGAGCAATCAGCCCCAGCATTTT.

This clonotype was seen more than once but under ten times. V is TRBV5-1 and J is TRBJ1-1; TRBD1 might be the D (5 bases). The V end lost 4 bases, the J end lost 6 bases, and 13 bases lay between the germline ends. The germline V gene has CDR1 SGHRS and CDR2 YFSETQ. The CDR3 sequence is 13 residues long. The CDR3 DNA follows: TGCGCCAGCAGCACTCAGGGAGTCGCTGAAGCTTTCTTT. Its protein product is CASSTQGVAEAFF.

The V call is TRBV12-3 or TRBV12-4, the J call TRBJ2-1; TRBD1 aligns across 8 bases. V gave up 5 bases and J gave up 9 bases; unmatched junction bases: 12. CDR3 length: 15 residues. The DNA for the CDR3 is TGTGCCAGCAGTAACAGGGGGGCCGGGGTCTTTGAGCAGTTCTTC. Translated: CASSNRGAGVFEQFF.

The chain joins TRBV12-3 or TRBV12-4 to TRBJ1-4; D gene unclear. V lost 5 bases to trimming and J lost 4 bases, with 14 bases between them. This CDR3 has 15 residues. In DNA form, the CDR3 reads TGTGCCAGCAGTGGGGTTGACAAAAGTAATGAAAAACTGTTTTTT. Protein: CASSGVDKSNEKLFF.

Points on this clonotype: One base away lies a much larger clone, so this may be a sequencing read error. The chain carries TRBV7-2 and TRBJ2-5, with unresolved D. Germline CDR1 is SGHTA and CDR2 is FQGNSA. Trimming removed 3 bases at V and 7 bases at J, with 6 bases between. The CDR3 has 11 residues. The CDR3 bases are TGTGCCAGCAGCTTCGTGGGGACCCAGTACTTC. Translated, it gives CASSFVGTQYF.

A word on this clonotype: Because the CDR3's place on the DNA is in doubt, the DNA is left out and the CDR3 is given as listed by TCRdb. This chain joins TRBV5-3 and TRBJ2-1; the table's D call TRBD2 went unverified against the DNA. TRBV5-3 is an open reading frame whose function is uncertain. The CDR3 length is 15 residues, termini included. The CDR3 here is CASSFGVASGAAHIF.

This clonotype was seen a few times. The CDR3 spells CASSPLRQGTNQPQHF. In DNA form, the CDR3 reads TGTGCCAGTAGCCCACTCCGGCAGGGAACAAATCAGCCCCAGCATTTT. The chain employs TRBV19 and TRBJ1-5, with D possibly matching TRBD1 (5 bases). Trimming shortened V by 6 bases and J by 4 bases, and 19 bases separated the two germline ends. Germline CDR1 is LNHDA and CDR2 is SQIVND (reference sequence). The CDR3 totals 16 residues.